One TCR beta chain is described in this entry. This entry comes from a study of CD8+ T cells in alopecia areata. Treatment defined: oral pan-JAK inhibitor, 5-10 mg twice daily. Extracted RNA was reverse transcribed, and the resulting cDNA served as sequencing template. The data were produced by immunoSEQ multiplex PCR, yet TCRdb's version contains in-frame clones alone and is incomplete. The table records under 350,000 clones, more than 45% of them present only once. This material consisted of CD4+ T cells sorted from blood, taken at week 24, from a patient treated with tofacitinib. The receptor was derived from a human donor with alopecia areata.

CDR3 region: CASSLTGNDYEQYF. DNA for the CDR3: TGTGCCAGCAGTTTAACAGGGAACGATTACGAGCAGTACTTC. The rearrangement links TRBV2 to TRBJ2-7, with D tentatively TRBD1 (6 bases). Germline V gene data show CDR1 as SNHLY and CDR2 as FYNNEI. CDR3 length: 14 amino acids. Trimming removed 5 bases at V and 4 bases at J, with 15 bases between.